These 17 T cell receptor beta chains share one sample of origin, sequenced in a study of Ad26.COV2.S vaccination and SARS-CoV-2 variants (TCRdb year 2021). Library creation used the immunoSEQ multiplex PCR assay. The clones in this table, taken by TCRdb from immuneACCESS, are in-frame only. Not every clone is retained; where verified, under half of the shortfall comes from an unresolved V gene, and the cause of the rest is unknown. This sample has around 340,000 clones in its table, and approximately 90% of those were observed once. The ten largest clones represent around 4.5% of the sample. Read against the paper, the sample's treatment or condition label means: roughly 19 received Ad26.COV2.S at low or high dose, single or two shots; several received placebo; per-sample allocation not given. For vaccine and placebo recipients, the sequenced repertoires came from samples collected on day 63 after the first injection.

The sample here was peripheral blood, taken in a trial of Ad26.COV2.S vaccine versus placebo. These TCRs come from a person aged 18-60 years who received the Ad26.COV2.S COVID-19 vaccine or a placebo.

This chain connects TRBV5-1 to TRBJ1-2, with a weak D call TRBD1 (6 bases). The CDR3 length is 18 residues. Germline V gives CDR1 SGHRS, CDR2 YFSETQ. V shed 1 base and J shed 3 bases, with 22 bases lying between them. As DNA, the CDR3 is TGCGCCAGCAGCTTGCCACAAGGTCAGGACAGCCGACACTATGGCTACACCTTC. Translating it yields CASSLPQGQDSRHYGYTF.

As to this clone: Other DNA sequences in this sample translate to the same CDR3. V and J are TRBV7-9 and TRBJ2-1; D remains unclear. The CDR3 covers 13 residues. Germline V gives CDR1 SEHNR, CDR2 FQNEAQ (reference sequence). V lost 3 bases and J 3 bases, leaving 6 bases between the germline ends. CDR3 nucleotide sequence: TGTGCCAGCAGCTTGGGGATCTACAATGAGCAGTTCTTC. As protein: CASSLGIYNEQFF.

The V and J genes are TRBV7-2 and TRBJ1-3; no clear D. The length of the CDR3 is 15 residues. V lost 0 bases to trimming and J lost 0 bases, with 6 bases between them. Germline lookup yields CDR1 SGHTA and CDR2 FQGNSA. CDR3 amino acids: CASSLALVSGNTIYF. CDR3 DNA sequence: TGTGCCAGCAGCTTAGCGTTAGTCTCTGGAAACACCATATATTTT.

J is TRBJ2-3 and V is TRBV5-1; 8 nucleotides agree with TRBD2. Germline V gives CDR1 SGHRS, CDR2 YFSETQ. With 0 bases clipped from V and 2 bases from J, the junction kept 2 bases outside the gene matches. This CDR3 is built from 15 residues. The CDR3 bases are TGCGCCAGCAGCTTGGGCGGGAGGACCACAGATACGCAGTATTTT. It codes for CASSLGGRTTDTQYF. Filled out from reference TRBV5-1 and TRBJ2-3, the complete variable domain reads KAGVTQTPRYLIKTRGQQVTLSCSPISGHRSVSWYQQTPGQGLQFLFEYFSETQRNKGNFPGRFSGRQFSNSRSEMNVSTLELGDSALYLCASSLGGRTTDTQYFGPGTRLTVL.

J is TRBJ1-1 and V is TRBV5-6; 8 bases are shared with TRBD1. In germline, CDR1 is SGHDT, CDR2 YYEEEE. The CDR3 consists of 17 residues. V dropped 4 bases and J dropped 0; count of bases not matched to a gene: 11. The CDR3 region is CASSPDRVGRVNTEAFF. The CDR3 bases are TGTGCCAGCAGCCCGGACAGGGTGGGAAGGGTGAACACTGAAGCTTTCTTT.

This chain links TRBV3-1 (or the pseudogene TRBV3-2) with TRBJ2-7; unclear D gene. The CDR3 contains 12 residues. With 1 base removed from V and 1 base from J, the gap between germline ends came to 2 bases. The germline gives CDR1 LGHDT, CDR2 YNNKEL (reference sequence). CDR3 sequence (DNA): TGTGCCAGCAGCCAAGCTTCCTACGAGCAGTACTTC. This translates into CASSQASYEQYF.

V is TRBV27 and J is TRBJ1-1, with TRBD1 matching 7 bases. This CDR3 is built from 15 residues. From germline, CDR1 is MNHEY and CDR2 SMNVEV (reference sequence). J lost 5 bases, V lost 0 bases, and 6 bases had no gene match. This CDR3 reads CASSLSTAGGTEAFF. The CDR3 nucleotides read TGTGCCAGCAGTTTATCGACGGCAGGGGGAACTGAAGCTTTCTTT.

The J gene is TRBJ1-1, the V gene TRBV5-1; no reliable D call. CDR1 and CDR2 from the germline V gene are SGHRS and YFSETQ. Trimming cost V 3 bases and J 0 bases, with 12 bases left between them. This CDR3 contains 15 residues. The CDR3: CASSSDQRLNTEAFF. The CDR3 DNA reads TGCGCCAGCAGCTCCGATCAGCGTTTGAACACTGAAGCTTTCTTT.

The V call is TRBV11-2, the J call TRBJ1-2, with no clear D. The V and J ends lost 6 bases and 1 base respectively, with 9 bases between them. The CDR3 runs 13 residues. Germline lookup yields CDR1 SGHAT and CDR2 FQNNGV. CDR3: CASSRQVNYGYTF. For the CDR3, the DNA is TGTGCCAGCAGTCGGCAGGTTAACTATGGCTACACCTTC.

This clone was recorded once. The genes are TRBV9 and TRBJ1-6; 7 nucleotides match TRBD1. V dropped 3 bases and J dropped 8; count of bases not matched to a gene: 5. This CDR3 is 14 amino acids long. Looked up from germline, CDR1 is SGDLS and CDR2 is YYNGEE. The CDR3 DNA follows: TGTGCCAGCAGCGCTAGACAGGGATATTCACCCCTCCACTTT. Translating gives CASSARQGYSPLHF.

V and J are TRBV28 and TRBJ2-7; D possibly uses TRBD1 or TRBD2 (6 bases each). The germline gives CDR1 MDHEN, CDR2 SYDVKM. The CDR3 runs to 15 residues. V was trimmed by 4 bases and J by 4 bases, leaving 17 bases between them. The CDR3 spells CASSSTGASNYEQYF. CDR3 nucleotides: TGTGCCAGCAGTTCGACGGGGGCATCGAATTACGAGCAGTACTTC.

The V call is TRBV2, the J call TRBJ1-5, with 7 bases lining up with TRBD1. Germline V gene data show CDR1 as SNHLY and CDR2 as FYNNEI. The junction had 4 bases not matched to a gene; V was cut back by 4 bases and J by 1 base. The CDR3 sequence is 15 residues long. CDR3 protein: CASSARQGSNQPQHF. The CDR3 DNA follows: TGTGCCAGCAGTGCACGACAGGGCAGCAATCAGCCCCAGCATTTT. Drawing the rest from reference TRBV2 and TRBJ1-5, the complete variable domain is EPEVTQTPSHQVTQMGQEVILRCVPISNHLYFYWYRQILGQKVEFLVSFYNNEISEKSEIFDDQFSVERPDGSNFTLKIRSTKLEDSAMYFCASSARQGSNQPQHFGDGTRLSIL.

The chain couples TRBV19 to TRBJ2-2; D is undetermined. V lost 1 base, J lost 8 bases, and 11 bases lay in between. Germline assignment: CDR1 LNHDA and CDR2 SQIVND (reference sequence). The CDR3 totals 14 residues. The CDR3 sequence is CASSIVLETGELFF. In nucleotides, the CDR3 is TGTGCCAGTAGTATAGTCTTGGAGACAGGGGAGCTGTTTTTT.

The CDR3 sequence: CASSVKGTSAYNEQFF. The CDR3 bases are TGTGCCAGCAGCGTAAAGGGGACTAGCGCCTACAATGAGCAGTTCTTC. The rearrangement links TRBV9 to TRBJ2-1; 10 bases align to TRBD2. The CDR3 has 16 residues. From germline, CDR1 is SGDLS and CDR2 YYNGEE. The V gene end was trimmed by 1 base and the J gene end by 2 bases; junction bases not matched to a gene: 3.

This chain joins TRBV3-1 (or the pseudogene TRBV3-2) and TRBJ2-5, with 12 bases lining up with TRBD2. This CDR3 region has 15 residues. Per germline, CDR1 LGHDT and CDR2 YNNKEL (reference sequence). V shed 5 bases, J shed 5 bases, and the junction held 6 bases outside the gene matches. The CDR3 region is CASSSRTSGMETQYF. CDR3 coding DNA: TGTGCCAGCAGCTCTCGGACTAGCGGGATGGAGACCCAGTACTTC.

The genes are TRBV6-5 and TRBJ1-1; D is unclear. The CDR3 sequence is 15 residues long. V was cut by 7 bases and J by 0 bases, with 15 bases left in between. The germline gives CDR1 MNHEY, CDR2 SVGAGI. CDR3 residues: CASKIFGSLNTEAFF. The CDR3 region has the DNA TGTGCCAGCAAGATTTTCGGGTCCCTGAACACTGAAGCTTTCTTT.

CDR3 sequence (DNA): TGTGCCAGCTATCTAGAAGGGTGGTTTGGAGAAAAACTGTTTTTT. This translates into CASYLEGWFGEKLFF. The J gene is TRBJ1-4, the V gene TRBV27; D is unclear. The CDR3 is 15 residues long. V lost 8 bases and J lost 8, with 21 bases in between. The germline CDR1 and CDR2 sequences are MNHEY and SMNVEV (reference sequence).